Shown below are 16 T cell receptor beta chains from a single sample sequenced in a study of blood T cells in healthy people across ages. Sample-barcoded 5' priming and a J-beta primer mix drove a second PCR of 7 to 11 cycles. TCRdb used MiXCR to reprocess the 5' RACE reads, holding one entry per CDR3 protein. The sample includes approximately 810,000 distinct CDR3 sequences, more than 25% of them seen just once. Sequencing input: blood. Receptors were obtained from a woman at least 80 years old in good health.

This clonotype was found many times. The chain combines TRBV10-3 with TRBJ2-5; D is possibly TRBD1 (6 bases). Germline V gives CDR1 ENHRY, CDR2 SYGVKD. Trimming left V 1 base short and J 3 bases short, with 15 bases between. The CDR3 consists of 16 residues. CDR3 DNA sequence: TGTGCCATCAGTGAGTGGGGGCCAGGGGCCGAAGAGACCCAGTACTTC. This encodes CAISEWGPGAEETQYF.

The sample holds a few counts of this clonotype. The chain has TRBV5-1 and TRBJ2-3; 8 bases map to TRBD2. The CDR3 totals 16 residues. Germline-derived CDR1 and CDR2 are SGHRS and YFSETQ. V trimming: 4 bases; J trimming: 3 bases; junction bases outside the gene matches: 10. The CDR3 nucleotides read TGCGCCAGCAGCCCCGAACGGGGGGGTATGACAGATACGCAGTATTTT. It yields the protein CASSPERGGMTDTQYF.

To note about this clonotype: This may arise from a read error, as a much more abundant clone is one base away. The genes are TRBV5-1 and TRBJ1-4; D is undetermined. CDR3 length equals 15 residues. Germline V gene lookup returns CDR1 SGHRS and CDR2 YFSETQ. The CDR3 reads CASSLTVATNEKRFF. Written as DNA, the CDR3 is TGCGCCAGCAGCTTGACAGTTGCAACTAATGAAAAACGGTTTTTT.

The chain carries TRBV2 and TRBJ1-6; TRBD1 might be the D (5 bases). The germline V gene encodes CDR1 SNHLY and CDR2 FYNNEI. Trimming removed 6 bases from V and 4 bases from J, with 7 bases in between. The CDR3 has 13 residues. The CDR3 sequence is CASRGGYNSPLHF. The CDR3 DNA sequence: TGTGCCAGCAGGGGGGGTTATAATTCACCCCTCCACTTT.

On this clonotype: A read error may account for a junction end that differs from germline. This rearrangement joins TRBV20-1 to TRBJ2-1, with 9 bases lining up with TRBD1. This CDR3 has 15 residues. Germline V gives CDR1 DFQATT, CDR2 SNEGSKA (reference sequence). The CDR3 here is CNAPGGTGHRNEQFF. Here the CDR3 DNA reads TGCAATGCTCCTGGCGGGACAGGGCATCGGAATGAGCAGTTCTTC.

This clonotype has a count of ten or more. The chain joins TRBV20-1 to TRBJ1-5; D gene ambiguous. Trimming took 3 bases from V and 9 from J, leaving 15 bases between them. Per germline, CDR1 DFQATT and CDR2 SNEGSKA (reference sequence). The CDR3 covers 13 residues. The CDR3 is CSASIGSLLPQHF. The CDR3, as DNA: TGCAGTGCTAGTATCGGGTCTTTATTGCCCCAGCATTTT.

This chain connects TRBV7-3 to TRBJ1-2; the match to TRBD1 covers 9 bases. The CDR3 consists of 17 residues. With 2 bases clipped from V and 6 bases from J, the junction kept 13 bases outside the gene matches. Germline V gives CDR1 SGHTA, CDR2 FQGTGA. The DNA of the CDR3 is TGTGCCAGCAGCTTATCTAGGGACAGGGAAGGAACGGATGGCTACACCTTC. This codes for CASSLSRDREGTDGYTF.

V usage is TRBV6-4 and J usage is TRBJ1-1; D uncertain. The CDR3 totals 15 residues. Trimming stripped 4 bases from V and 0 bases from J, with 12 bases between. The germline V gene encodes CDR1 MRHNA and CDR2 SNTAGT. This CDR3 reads CASSAEGLMNTEAFF. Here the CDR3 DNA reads TGTGCCAGCAGTGCAGAGGGTCTCATGAACACTGAAGCTTTCTTT.

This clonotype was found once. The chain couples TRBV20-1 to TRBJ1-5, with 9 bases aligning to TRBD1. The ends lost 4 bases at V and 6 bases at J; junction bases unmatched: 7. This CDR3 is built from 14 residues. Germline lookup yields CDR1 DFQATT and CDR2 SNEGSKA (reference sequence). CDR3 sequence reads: CSAKGDRDTQPQHF. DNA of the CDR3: TGCAGTGCTAAAGGGGACAGGGATACTCAGCCCCAGCATTTT.

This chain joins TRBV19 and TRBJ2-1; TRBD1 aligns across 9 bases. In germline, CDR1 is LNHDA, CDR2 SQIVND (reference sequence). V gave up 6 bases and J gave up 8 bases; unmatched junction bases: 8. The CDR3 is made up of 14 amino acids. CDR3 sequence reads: CASRKGQGSDEQFF. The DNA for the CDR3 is TGTGCCAGTAGGAAAGGACAGGGGAGCGATGAGCAGTTCTTC.

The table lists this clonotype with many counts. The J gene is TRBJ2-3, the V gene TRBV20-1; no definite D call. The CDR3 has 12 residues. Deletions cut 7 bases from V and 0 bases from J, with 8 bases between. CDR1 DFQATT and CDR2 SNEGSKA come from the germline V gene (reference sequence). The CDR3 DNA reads TGCAGTGTTTCTATGAGCACAGATACGCAGTATTTT. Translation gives CSVSMSTDTQYF.

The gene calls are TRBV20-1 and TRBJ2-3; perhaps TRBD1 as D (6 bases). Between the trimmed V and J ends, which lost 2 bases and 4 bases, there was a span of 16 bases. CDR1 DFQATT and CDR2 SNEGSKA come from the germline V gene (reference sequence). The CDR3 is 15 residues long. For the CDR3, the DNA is TGCAGTGCTAGAAGGGGGTCCCCCGGAGCAGATACGCAGTATTTT. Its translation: CSARRGSPGADTQYF.

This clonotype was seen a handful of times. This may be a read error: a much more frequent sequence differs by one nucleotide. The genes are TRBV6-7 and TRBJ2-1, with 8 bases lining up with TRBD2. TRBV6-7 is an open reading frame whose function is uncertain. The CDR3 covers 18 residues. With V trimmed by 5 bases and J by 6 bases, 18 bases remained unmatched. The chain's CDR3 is CASSPRFRAGGSRNEQFF. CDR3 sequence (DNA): TGTGCCAGCAGTCCTCGATTCCGGGCGGGGGGATCTCGCAATGAGCAGTTCTTC.

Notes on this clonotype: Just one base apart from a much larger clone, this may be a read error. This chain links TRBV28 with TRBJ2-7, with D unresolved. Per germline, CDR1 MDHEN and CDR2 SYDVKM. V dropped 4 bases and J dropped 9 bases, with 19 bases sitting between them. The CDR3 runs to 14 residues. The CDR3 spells CASSSFGPVSLQYF. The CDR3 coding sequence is TGTGCCAGCAGTTCCTTCGGACCAGTTTCGTTGCAGTACTTC.

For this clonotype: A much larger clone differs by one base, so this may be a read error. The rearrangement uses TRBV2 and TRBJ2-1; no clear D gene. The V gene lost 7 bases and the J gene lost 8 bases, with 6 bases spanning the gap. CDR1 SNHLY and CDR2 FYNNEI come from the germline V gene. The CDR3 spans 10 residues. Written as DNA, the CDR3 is TGTGCCAGCAATCCCCATGAGCAGTTCTTC. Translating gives CASNPHEQFF.

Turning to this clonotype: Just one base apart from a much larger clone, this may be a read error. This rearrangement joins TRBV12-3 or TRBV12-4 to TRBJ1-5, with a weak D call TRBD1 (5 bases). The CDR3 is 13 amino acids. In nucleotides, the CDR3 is TGTGCCAGCAGTTTAAACAGGAATCAGCCCCATCATTTT. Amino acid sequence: CASSLNRNQPHHF.